These 27 T cell receptor beta chains were all obtained from the same sample, sequenced in a study of T cell responses to AZD1222 COVID-19 vaccine. Profiling relied on immunoSEQ multiplex PCR, and the TCRdb table lists in-frame clones only, not all of them. The sample contains 130,000 to 150,000 clones, approximately 78% of which appear only once. This material consisted of peripheral blood, taken on day 0 of MenACWY control vaccination. Every receptor here comes from an adult in good health.

This clone was counted once. The chain combines TRBV2 with TRBJ1-2; D is uncertain. Germline values: CDR1 SNHLY, CDR2 FYNNEI. The CDR3 loop spans 16 amino acids. V dropped 2 bases and J dropped 0 bases, with 13 bases sitting between them. CDR3 DNA: TGTGCCAGCAGTGAAATTAATCTATTAGCTAACTATGGCTACACCTTC. As protein: CASSEINLLANYGYTF.

The V call is TRBV11-3, the J call TRBJ2-7, with a tentative D call TRBD1 (6 bases). V gave up 5 bases and J gave up 3 bases, with 8 bases separating them. This CDR3 comprises 12 residues. Germline V gene data show CDR1 as SGHNT and CDR2 as YENEEA. The CDR3 sequence is CASSHRDYEQYF. CDR3 DNA sequence: TGTGCCAGCAGCCACAGGGACTACGAGCAGTACTTC.

This sequence joins TRBV10-2 and TRBJ1-2; tentative D call: TRBD1 (5 bases). Germline-derived CDR1 and CDR2 are WSHSY and SAAADI. This CDR3 has 13 residues. V was pared by 8 bases and J by 0 bases, with 10 bases between. CDR3 amino acids: CASDSGTNYGYTF. CDR3 DNA sequence: TGCGCCAGCGACAGTGGAACTAACTATGGCTACACCTTC.

The chain joins TRBV2 to TRBJ2-1, with TRBD1 matching 7 bases. CDR1 SNHLY and CDR2 FYNNEI come from the germline V gene. The CDR3 contains 15 residues. Trimming removed 6 bases from V and 4 bases from J; junction bases left unmatched: 9. Here the CDR3 reads CASSPQGIAYNEQFF. DNA of the CDR3: TGTGCCAGCAGCCCACAGGGGATTGCGTACAATGAGCAGTTCTTC.

The V gene is TRBV2, the J gene TRBJ2-1, with 7 bases matching TRBD1. Unmatched junction bases numbered 9, after V lost 6 bases and J lost 7 bases. The germline V gene encodes CDR1 SNHLY and CDR2 FYNNEI. The CDR3 is 14 residues long. The CDR3 DNA is TGTGCCAGCAGAGAGGGTTTACAGGGGAATGAGCAGTTCTTC. Residues: CASREGLQGNEQFF. The full variable domain, completed using reference TRBV2 and TRBJ2-1, is EPEVTQTPSHQVTQMGQEVILRCVPISNHLYFYWYRQILGQKVEFLVSFYNNEISEKSEIFDDQFSVERPDGSNFTLKIRSTKLEDSAMYFCASREGLQGNEQFFGPGTRLTVL.

The table lists this clone with a few counts. The chain couples TRBV7-3 to TRBJ2-1; 8 bases map to TRBD2. The J segment lost 1 base and the V segment lost 4 bases, leaving 3 bases of the junction unmatched. This CDR3 region has 15 residues. Germline V gene data show CDR1 as SGHTA and CDR2 as FQGTGA. CDR3 sequence (DNA): TGTGCCAGCAGCTCTACTAGCGGATCCTACAATGAGCAGTTCTTC. Its translation is CASSSTSGSYNEQFF.

V and J are TRBV5-1 and TRBJ1-4; D perhaps matches TRBD1 (6 bases). Trimming stripped 0 bases from V and 5 bases from J, with 11 bases between. CDR3 length equals 15 residues. The V gene's germline CDR1 is SGHRS and CDR2 YFSETQ. CDR3 in DNA: TGCGCCAGCAGCTTGGCGGCAGGGGTGAATGAAAAACTGTTTTTT. Its protein product is CASSLAAGVNEKLFF.

This chain links TRBV21-1 with TRBJ2-7; TRBD2 was called by the table and not checked on the DNA. TRBV21-1 is labeled a pseudogene. This CDR3 spans 17 amino acids. CDR3 nucleotides: TGTGCCAGCAGCAAAGTGAAGGAAGGCGGTCCCTCCTACGAGCAGTACGTC. Its protein product is CASSKVKEGGPSYEQYV.

The rearrangement uses TRBV5-4 and TRBJ1-1; D might be TRBD1 (5 bases). V lost 4 bases, J lost 0 bases, and 13 bases lay in between. The CDR3 is 15 amino acids. From germline, CDR1 is SGHNT and CDR2 YYREEE (reference sequence). The chain's CDR3 is CASSPGRSMNTEAFF. CDR3 coding DNA: TGTGCCAGCAGCCCGGGACGGAGTATGAACACTGAAGCTTTCTTT. The full variable domain, with the rest looked up from reference TRBV5-4 and TRBJ1-1, is ETGVTQSPTHLIKTRGQQVTLRCSSQSGHNTVSWYQQALGQGPQFIFQYYREEENGRGNFPPRFSGLQFPNYSSELNVNALELDDSALYLCASSPGRSMNTEAFFGQGTRLTVV.

The gene calls are TRBV11-3 and TRBJ1-3, with D uncertain. Germline V lookup: CDR1 SGHNT, CDR2 YENEEA. This CDR3 region has 14 residues. V was trimmed by 4 bases and J by 3 bases, leaving 10 bases between them. The CDR3 coding sequence is TGTGCCAGCAGCTCCGGGAGTTATGGAAACACCATATATTTT. It is translated as CASSSGSYGNTIYF.

V is TRBV7-9 and J is TRBJ1-4, with D perhaps TRBD1 (5 bases). This CDR3 spans 15 amino acids. The ends were cut back, 3 bases at V and 5 bases at J, with 13 bases in the middle. Germline assignment: CDR1 SEHNR and CDR2 FQNEAQ (reference sequence). CDR3 nucleotide sequence: TGTGCCAGCAGCTTTCCCTCAGGGCAAAATGAAAAACTGTTTTTT. Translating it yields CASSFPSGQNEKLFF.

The rearrangement joins TRBV5-1 to TRBJ2-3; TRBD2 agrees at 7 bases. J lost 4 bases, V lost 0 bases, and 2 bases had no gene match. The germline V gene encodes CDR1 SGHRS and CDR2 YFSETQ. The CDR3 totals 14 residues. The chain's CDR3 is CASSLETSPDTQYF. In nucleotides, the CDR3 is TGCGCCAGCAGCTTGGAGACTAGCCCAGATACGCAGTATTTT. Using reference TRBV5-1 and TRBJ2-3 for the parts outside the CDR3, the full variable domain is KAGVTQTPRYLIKTRGQQVTLSCSPISGHRSVSWYQQTPGQGLQFLFEYFSETQRNKGNFPGRFSGRQFSNSRSEMNVSTLELGDSALYLCASSLETSPDTQYFGPGTRLTVL.

The chain joins TRBV7-6 to TRBJ2-5; maybe TRBD1 (5 bases). The CDR3 is 13 residues long. Looked up from germline, CDR1 is SGHVS and CDR2 is FNYEAQ. The V gene lost 6 bases and the J gene lost 1 base, with 9 bases spanning the gap. The CDR3 spells CASRQTVQETQYF. In DNA, the CDR3 is TGTGCCAGCAGGCAGACAGTCCAAGAGACCCAGTACTTC. The complete variable domain, with remaining parts taken from reference TRBV7-6 and TRBJ2-5, reads GAGVSQSPRYKVTKRGQDVALRCDPISGHVSLYWYRQALGQGPEFLTYFNYEAQQDKSGLPNDRFSAERPEGSISTLTIQRTEQRDSAMYRCASRQTVQETQYFGPGTRLLVL.

Only a few counts were recorded for this clone. J is TRBJ1-6 and V is TRBV6-5, with 7 bases identical to TRBD1. The CDR3 runs to 15 residues. The V gene end was trimmed by 8 bases and the J gene end by 7 bases; junction bases not matched to a gene: 11. Germline loops: CDR1 MNHEY, CDR2 SVGAGI. The CDR3, as DNA: TGTGCCAGCGCTCTTTACGGGACAGAAAATTCACCCCTCCACTTT. Translating gives CASALYGTENSPLHF.

The chain is built from TRBV4-2 and TRBJ2-2; no definite D call. This CDR3 is 12 amino acids long. V gave up 3 bases and J gave up 5 bases, with 4 bases separating them. The germline V gene encodes CDR1 LGHNA and CDR2 YNFKEQ. The CDR3 sequence is CASSQGTGELFF. CDR3 nucleotides: TGTGCCAGCAGCCAGGGAACCGGGGAGCTGTTTTTT.

This chain connects TRBV15 to TRBJ1-4; D is possibly TRBD1 (5 bases). V gave up 4 bases and J gave up 5 bases, with 20 bases separating them. The CDR3 runs 17 residues. Germline V CDR1 and CDR2: LNHNV, YYDKDF (reference sequence). DNA of the CDR3: TGTGCCACCAGCACCCGGGACTCTGGTTTTCGGAATGAAAAACTGTTTTTT. This encodes CATSTRDSGFRNEKLFF.

V gene TRBV19 combines with J gene TRBJ1-2; 10 bases agree with TRBD1. The CDR3 covers 17 residues. J gave up 2 bases and V 6 bases, and 12 bases lay outside the gene matches. Looked up from germline, CDR1 is LNHDA and CDR2 is SQIVND (reference sequence). CDR3 coding DNA: TGTGCCAGTAGGGATACGTGGACAGGGGGGCAGAACTATGGCTACACCTTC. Encoded protein: CASRDTWTGGQNYGYTF.

The chain uses TRBV7-2 and TRBJ2-5, with no clear D. Germline V lookup: CDR1 SGHTA, CDR2 FQGNSA. V lost 3 bases and J 5 bases, leaving 10 bases between the germline ends. CDR3 length: 13 amino acids. The CDR3 region has the DNA TGTGCCAGCAGCTTTACCCCCGGGGAGACCCAGTACTTC. It is translated as CASSFTPGETQYF.

In its sample, this clone was seen a few times. The rearrangement uses TRBV3-1 (or the pseudogene TRBV3-2) and TRBJ2-2, with TRBD1 as a possible D gene (5 bases). CDR1 is LGHDT, CDR2 YNNKEL, per germline (reference sequence). The germline V and J ends were trimmed by 5 bases and 3 bases, with 19 bases remaining between them. CDR3 length: 17 residues. The CDR3, as DNA: TGTGCCAGCAGCTCCAACTATCTGGGGCCTCACACCGGGGAGCTGTTTTTT. It is translated as CASSSNYLGPHTGELFF.

The CDR3 coding sequence is TGTGCCAGCAGCTTATCCGACTCTAGCTATGGCTACACCTTC. Protein sequence: CASSLSDSSYGYTF. The chain is built from TRBV7-9 and TRBJ1-2, with D unresolved. This CDR3 region has 14 residues. Trimming left V 2 bases short and J 4 bases short, with 11 bases between. Per germline, CDR1 SEHNR and CDR2 FQNEAQ (reference sequence).

This clone was recorded only once. The rearrangement links TRBV7-2 to TRBJ2-1, with 8 bases lining up with TRBD2. With V trimmed by 5 bases and J by 6 bases, 12 bases remained unmatched. Germline-derived CDR1 and CDR2 are SGHTA and FQGNSA. The CDR3 runs to 16 residues. The CDR3 DNA reads as TGTGCCAGCAGCCTTATTCCCGGGACTAGTTCCAATGAGCAGTTCTTC. This codes for CASSLIPGTSSNEQFF.

This chain uses TRBV27 with TRBJ1-2; 9 bases align to TRBD1. The CDR3 spans 14 residues. The germline V gene has CDR1 MNHEY and CDR2 SMNVEV (reference sequence). The V and J ends lost 2 bases and 6 bases, in that order; junction bases with no gene match: 4. The CDR3 reads CASSLRTGADGYTF. The CDR3 region has the DNA TGTGCCAGCAGTTTAAGGACAGGGGCGGATGGCTACACCTTC.

The chain links TRBV7-6 to TRBJ1-1, with 7 bases aligning to TRBD1. The CDR3 consists of 12 residues. Unmatched junction bases numbered 5, after V lost 4 bases and J lost 9 bases. CDR1 SGHVS and CDR2 FNYEAQ come from the germline V gene. CDR3 loop: CASSWGDSKAFF. CDR3 DNA: TGTGCCAGCAGCTGGGGGGACAGTAAAGCTTTCTTT.

This clone has only a few counts. This rearrangement joins TRBV28 to TRBJ1-5, with TRBD1 matching over 11 bases. Germline CDR1 and CDR2: MDHEN and SYDVKM. With 2 bases clipped from V and 6 bases from J, the junction kept 6 bases outside the gene matches. The length of the CDR3 is 16 residues. In nucleotides, the CDR3 is TGTGCCAGCAGTTTAGGGGGACAGGGGGTAGGTCAGCCCCAGCATTTT. Residues: CASSLGGQGVGQPQHF.

The chain uses TRBV2 and TRBJ2-3, with 10 bases matching TRBD2. The CDR3 is 16 residues long. CDR1 and CDR2 from the germline V gene are SNHLY and FYNNEI. With V trimmed by 6 bases and J by 1 base, 7 bases remained unmatched. The CDR3 DNA follows: TGTGCCAGCAGCCCAAATAGCGGGGGGCGCACAGATACGCAGTATTTT. Its translation: CASSPNSGGRTDTQYF.

The chain links TRBV9 to TRBJ1-6; 8 positions agree with TRBD1. J was trimmed by 7 bases and V by 4 bases; bases with no gene match: 10. The CDR3 covers 16 residues. Germline assignment: CDR1 SGDLS and CDR2 YYNGEE. In DNA, the CDR3 is TGTGCCAGCAGCAAGACAGGGGTACTGGGGAATTCACCCCTCCACTTT. This translates into CASSKTGVLGNSPLHF.

The chain is built from TRBV28 and TRBJ1-3; no reliable D call. Trimming removed 2 bases from V and 1 base from J, with 6 bases in between. In germline, CDR1 is MDHEN, CDR2 SYDVKM. The CDR3 runs 14 residues. CDR3 nucleotides: TGTGCCAGCAGTTTACCCGGGTCTGGAAACACCATATATTTT. It is translated as CASSLPGSGNTIYF.